The clone carrying this T cell receptor (beta chain) has a count of ten or more. The data belong to a study of blood T cell repertoires in COVID-19. In the authors' methods: Researchers report that nucleated cell counts were estimated from reference gene primer amplification. TCRdb keeps only in-frame clones here, not all; method: immunoSEQ multiplex PCR. The V and J calls and clone size are taken from that table; D and trimming were inferred from the DNA. Among approximately 200,000 clones, approximately 91% were seen once, and the ten largest hold 1.1%. This clonotype originated in a man aged 25-40 years with acute or convalescent COVID-19. Specimen: peripheral blood.

DNA of the CDR3: TGTGCCAGCAGTGAATGGAGCAGGGGTGGCAATCAGCCCCAGCATTTT. Encoded protein: CASSEWSRGGNQPQHF. The V call is TRBV6-1, the J call TRBJ1-5; TRBD1 might be the D (6 bases). Trimming removed 2 bases from V and 2 bases from J, with 13 bases in between. Germline-derived CDR1 and CDR2 are MNHNS and SASEGT. There are 16 residues in the CDR3.